A single sample gave rise to the 32 T cell receptor beta chains below, sequenced in a study of blood T cell repertoires in COVID-19. Produced via immunoSEQ multiplex PCR; TCRdb's table is partial and in-frame only. Of tens of thousands of clones in the sample, around four fifths were seen once. Source material: peripheral blood. The receptors originated from a middle-aged man with active COVID-19.

V is TRBV10-3 and J is TRBJ1-1, with D perhaps matching TRBD1 (5 bases). CDR1 ENHRY and CDR2 SYGVKD come from the germline V gene. The CDR3 sequence is 15 residues long. V lost 0 bases and J lost 0, with 8 bases in between. DNA of the CDR3: TGTGCCATCAGTGAGTCACAGGACCTGAACACTGAAGCTTTCTTT. Protein: CAISESQDLNTEAFF.

The CDR3 loop is CASSYRGGANYGYTF. In DNA, the CDR3 is TGTGCCAGTAGTTATCGCGGAGGGGCTAACTATGGCTACACCTTC. The gene calls are TRBV19 and TRBJ1-2, with a tentative D call TRBD1 (5 bases). V lost 5 bases to trimming and J lost 0 bases, with 13 bases between them. CDR1 LNHDA and CDR2 SQIVND come from the germline V gene (reference sequence). This CDR3 comprises 15 residues.

The chain links TRBV30 to TRBJ2-7, with 14 bases fitting TRBD2. CDR1 and CDR2 (germline): GTSNPN, SVGIG (reference sequence). The CDR3 contains 16 residues. With 2 bases clipped from V and 6 bases from J, the junction kept 9 bases outside the gene matches. This CDR3 is CAWSPPGTSGSGEQYF. CDR3 coding DNA: TGTGCCTGGAGTCCCCCCGGGACTAGCGGGAGTGGCGAGCAGTACTTC.

Points on this clone: Germline and junction disagree at one end, which may indicate a read error. This chain connects TRBV7-7 to TRBJ2-1; TRBD2 matches 12 bases. The CDR3 has 17 residues. Germline V gene data show CDR1 as SSHAT and CDR2 as FNYEAQ (reference sequence). The CDR3 sequence: CASSRNTGTSGLHEQFF. CDR3 in DNA: TGTGCTAGCAGCCGCAATACCGGGACTAGCGGGTTACATGAGCAGTTCTTC.

The rearrangement uses TRBV28 and TRBJ2-7, with 8 bases matching TRBD2. Looked up from germline, CDR1 is MDHEN and CDR2 is SYDVKM. The CDR3 covers 15 residues. V lost 5 bases to trimming and J lost 2 bases; unmatched junction nucleotides: 8. DNA of the CDR3: TGTGCCAGCAGTGTGGTAAGAGCGGGGGCCTACGAGCAGTACTTC. It codes for CASSVVRAGAYEQYF.

V is TRBV21-1 and J is TRBJ2-1; the table's D call of TRBD1 was not tested on the DNA. TRBV21-1 has pseudogene status. CDR3 length equals 15 residues. The CDR3: CASTGDREHPWEQFF. The CDR3 coding sequence is TGTGCCAGCACCGGGGACAGGGAGCACCCATGGGAGCAGTTCTTC.

The CDR3 DNA follows: TGTGCCAGTTTGGGGGGGGCCGGCTACAATGAGCAGTTCTTC. Amino acid sequence: CASLGGAGYNEQFF. The J gene is TRBJ2-1, the V gene TRBV6-5; maybe TRBD2 (7 bases). Trimming cost V 9 bases and J 3 bases, with 15 bases left between them. Germline V lookup: CDR1 MNHEY, CDR2 SVGAGI. The CDR3 covers 14 residues.

The rearrangement links TRBV5-1 to TRBJ1-1; D remains ambiguous. The CDR3 has 14 amino acids. V was trimmed by 0 bases and J by 4 bases, leaving 10 bases between them. Germline CDR1 SGHRS, CDR2 YFSETQ. The CDR3 region has the DNA TGCGCCAGCAGCTTGGGAGAGGGTTTCACTGAAGCTTTCTTT. This codes for CASSLGEGFTEAFF.

This clone showed up just once. The CDR3: CASSQGAGGGGYTF. CDR3 nucleotides: TGTGCCAGCAGCCAGGGGGCAGGGGGTGGGGGCTACACCTTC. The rearrangement uses TRBV4-2 and TRBJ1-2; TRBD1 matches at 7 bases. Germline CDR1 LGHNA, CDR2 YNFKEQ. The CDR3 has 14 amino acids. Losses at the gene ends were 3 bases for V and 8 bases for J; bases not matched to a gene: 9.

The sample holds a few counts of this clone. V is TRBV19 and J is TRBJ2-7; TRBD1 is a possible D gene (5 bases). V lost 8 bases, J lost 3 bases, and 23 bases lay in between. This CDR3 contains 16 residues. Germline-derived CDR1 and CDR2 are LNHDA and SQIVND (reference sequence). For the CDR3, the DNA is TGTGCCAGTCGCTACCGGCCTCAGGGCTTAGGCTACGAGCAGTACTTC. It specifies CASRYRPQGLGYEQYF.

The CDR3 DNA is TGTGCCAGCAGCTTAGCGGAGGGGGCGAGGGAGCAGTACTTC. This translates into CASSLAEGAREQYF. The chain carries TRBV7-8 and TRBJ2-7, with D possibly matching TRBD1 (7 bases). V lost 0 bases and J lost 7, with 13 bases in between. The CDR3 has 14 residues. In germline, CDR1 is SGHVS, CDR2 FQNEAQ.

The rearrangement joins TRBV7-8 to TRBJ2-1; 12 bases align to TRBD2. The CDR3 spans 18 residues. Germline-derived CDR1 and CDR2 are SGHVS and FQNEAQ. J gave up 1 base and V 3 bases, and 7 bases lay outside the gene matches. The CDR3 region has the DNA TGTGCCAGCAGCTTTTGGACTAGCGGGATGGGGTCCTACAATGAGCAGTTCTTC. Translating it yields CASSFWTSGMGSYNEQFF.

This chain uses TRBV18 with TRBJ2-3, with 7 bases that match TRBD2. Germline CDR1 reads KGHSH; CDR2 reads LQKENI. The CDR3 contains 14 residues. Unmatched junction bases numbered 1, after V lost 2 bases and J lost 2 bases. CDR3 nucleotides: TGTGCCAGCTCACCAAGCGGGGCCACAGATACGCAGTATTTT. As protein: CASSPSGATDTQYF.

This clone was counted only a few times. The chain joins TRBV7-9 to TRBJ1-5; D remains unclear. The V gene's germline CDR1 is SEHNR and CDR2 FQNEAQ (reference sequence). Trimming removed 0 bases at V and 5 bases at J, with 5 bases between. This CDR3 is built from 13 residues. The CDR3 region has the DNA TGTGCCAGCAGCTTAGCGCGGGATCAGCCCCAGCATTTT. This sequence encodes CASSLARDQPQHF.

The V call is TRBV5-4, the J call TRBJ2-7, with 8 bases lining up with TRBD2. Germline CDR1 reads SGHNT; CDR2 reads YYREEE (reference sequence). V trimming: 5 bases; J trimming: 0 bases; junction bases outside the gene matches: 4. The CDR3 runs to 14 residues. The DNA of the CDR3 is TGTGCCAGCAGTCTAGCGGGTGGCTCCTACGAGCAGTACTTC. This gives the protein CASSLAGGSYEQYF.

The rearrangement links TRBV5-4 to TRBJ2-2; D ambiguous. From germline, CDR1 is SGHNT and CDR2 YYREEE (reference sequence). The CDR3 is 15 residues long. Trimming shortened V by 0 bases and J by 0 bases, and 6 bases separated the two germline ends. The CDR3 DNA follows: TGTGCCAGCAGCTTGGACAGCCCGAACACCGGGGAGCTGTTTTTT. Translating gives CASSLDSPNTGELFF.

The genes are TRBV10-2 and TRBJ1-1; D gene unclear. Germline lookup yields CDR1 WSHSY and CDR2 SAAADI. The CDR3 consists of 18 residues. Trimming stripped 0 bases from V and 0 bases from J, with 17 bases between. Here the CDR3 reads CASSESHRLYYMNTEAFF. CDR3 DNA sequence: TGCGCCAGCAGTGAGTCGCACCGACTATACTACATGAACACTGAAGCTTTCTTT.

V gene TRBV10-1 combines with J gene TRBJ2-3, with 10 bases lining up with TRBD1. The CDR3 covers 14 residues. J was trimmed by 6 bases and V by 7 bases; bases with no gene match: 7. Looked up from germline, CDR1 is WNHNN and CDR2 is SYGVQD (reference sequence). The CDR3 coding sequence is TGCGCCAGCAACCGGGACAGGGGATTGGATACGCAGTATTTT. Protein product: CASNRDRGLDTQYF.

This sequence joins TRBV5-1 and TRBJ1-3, with D maybe TRBD1 (5 bases). The germline gives CDR1 SGHRS, CDR2 YFSETQ. Between the trimmed V and J ends, which lost 2 bases and 2 bases, there was a span of 14 bases. The CDR3 is made up of 16 amino acids. The CDR3 spells CASSLSPSGTGNTIYF. CDR3 nucleotides: TGCGCCAGCAGCTTAAGCCCCTCAGGGACTGGAAACACCATATATTTT.

The V gene is TRBV6-5, the J gene TRBJ2-3; D unclear. The V gene's germline CDR1 is MNHEY and CDR2 SVGAGI. The ends were cut back, 6 bases at V and 4 bases at J, with 5 bases in the middle. The CDR3 runs 11 residues. CDR3 sequence: CASSLPDTQYF. CDR3 coding DNA: TGTGCCAGCAGCCTCCCAGATACGCAGTATTTT.

This clone was picked up a small number of times. The chain couples TRBV5-1 to TRBJ1-4; TRBD1 might be the D (6 bases). The ends were cut back, 1 base at V and 6 bases at J, with 10 bases in the middle. The CDR3 runs 14 residues. Per the germline V gene, CDR1 is SGHRS and CDR2 is YFSETQ. The CDR3 DNA reads as TGCGCCAGCAGCTTGACAGGGTCGGATGAAAAACTGTTTTTT. Amino acid sequence: CASSLTGSDEKLFF.

The CDR3 DNA reads as TGCGCCAGCAGCTCGACAGTAGTGTCGGGTGGCTACACCTTC. Residues: CASSSTVVSGGYTF. This chain links TRBV5-1 with TRBJ1-2, with TRBD1 as a possible D gene (5 bases). Germline V CDR1 and CDR2: SGHRS, YFSETQ. This CDR3 contains 14 residues. Trimming removed 3 bases from V and 7 bases from J, with 16 bases in between. The variable domain in full, with the rest retrieved from reference TRBV5-1 and TRBJ1-2, is KAGVTQTPRYLIKTRGQQVTLSCSPISGHRSVSWYQQTPGQGLQFLFEYFSETQRNKGNFPGRFSGRQFSNSRSEMNVSTLELGDSALYLCASSSTVVSGGYTFGSGTRLTVV.

To note about this clone: The same CDR3 also results from other DNA sequences found in this sample. The V call is TRBV10-2, the J call TRBJ2-7, with 7 bases lining up with TRBD2. The length of the CDR3 is 13 residues. Germline CDR1 WSHSY, CDR2 SAAADI. After removal of 6 bases from V and 0 bases from J, the junction contained 2 bases not matched to a gene. Here the CDR3 DNA reads TGCGCCAGCAGGGGGGGGAGCTCCTACGAGCAGTACTTC. Translation: CASRGGSSYEQYF.

The rearrangement joins TRBV6-4 to TRBJ1-3, with no clear D. Germline assignment: CDR1 MRHNA and CDR2 SNTAGT. The length of the CDR3 is 16 residues. V was trimmed by 8 bases and J by 1 base, leaving 18 bases between them. The CDR3 DNA follows: TGTGCCAGCGGGGAATACCGGGAGAAATCTGGAAACACCATATATTTT. It translates to CASGEYREKSGNTIYF.

The rearrangement links TRBV11-3 to TRBJ2-7; D is perhaps TRBD2 (6 bases). The CDR3 covers 20 residues. The germline gives CDR1 SGHNT, CDR2 YENEEA. V lost 0 bases and J lost 3, with 27 bases in between. The CDR3: CASSLDGPGVPSVPHYEQYF. The CDR3 DNA reads as TGTGCCAGCAGCTTAGATGGCCCGGGGGTCCCGAGCGTACCCCACTACGAGCAGTACTTC.

In DNA form, the CDR3 reads TGTGCCAGCAGCCACCGGGATCCCCCCTACGAGCAGTACTTC. Protein product: CASSHRDPPYEQYF. The chain carries TRBV7-8 and TRBJ2-7; D possibly corresponds to TRBD2 (5 bases). The CDR3 length is 14 residues. In germline, CDR1 is SGHVS, CDR2 FQNEAQ. Deletions cut 5 bases from V and 2 bases from J, with 13 bases between.

The chain uses TRBV6-5 and TRBJ2-7, with TRBD1 matching over 11 bases. This CDR3 region has 14 residues. Germline trimming cut 6 bases from V and 4 bases from J; bases unmatched to any gene: 5. CDR1 and CDR2 from the germline V gene are MNHEY and SVGAGI. The chain's CDR3 is CASSQDRGQYEQYF. DNA for the CDR3: TGTGCCAGCAGCCAGGACAGGGGGCAGTACGAGCAGTACTTC.

This clone was recorded only once. The chain employs TRBV7-3 and TRBJ2-7; TRBD2 matches at 7 bases. The germline gives CDR1 SGHTA, CDR2 FQGTGA. Trimming cost V 6 bases and J 2 bases; bases outside gene matches: 13. The CDR3 covers 16 residues. The CDR3 region is CASSKGEGSGPYEQYF. The DNA for the CDR3 is TGTGCCAGCAGTAAAGGGGAGGGTAGCGGACCCTACGAGCAGTACTTC.

The V gene is TRBV6-5, the J gene TRBJ1-1, with no clear D. V dropped 9 bases and J dropped 3 bases, with 8 bases sitting between them. This CDR3 is 11 amino acids long. Per the germline V gene, CDR1 is MNHEY and CDR2 is SVGAGI. CDR3 sequence (DNA): TGTGCCAGACCCCGGTACACTGAAGCTTTCTTT. Protein: CARPRYTEAFF.

The chain carries TRBV2 and TRBJ1-3; D unclear. CDR1 and CDR2 (germline): SNHLY, FYNNEI. Trimming shortened V by 6 bases and J by 0 bases, and 12 bases separated the two germline ends. The CDR3 spans 15 residues. CDR3 nucleotides: TGTGCCAGCAGCCGGGAATACCTCTCTGGAAACACCATATATTTT. Its protein product is CASSREYLSGNTIYF.

The genes are TRBV18 and TRBJ1-2; no reliable D call. This CDR3 is built from 16 residues. Germline V gene data show CDR1 as KGHSH and CDR2 as LQKENI. V was pared by 3 bases and J by 4 bases, with 18 bases between. The CDR3: CASSPPAGIGTYGYTF. As DNA, the CDR3 is TGTGCCAGCTCACCTCCCGCGGGGATCGGTACCTATGGCTACACCTTC.

This clone was observed a handful of times. This sequence joins TRBV5-1 and TRBJ2-2; 9 positions agree with TRBD1. Per germline, CDR1 SGHRS and CDR2 YFSETQ. The CDR3 length is 15 residues. J was trimmed by 7 bases and V by 4 bases; bases with no gene match: 8. The CDR3 DNA sequence: TGCGCCAGCAGCGTACAGGGGGCGCGGGACGGGGAGCTGTTTTTT. It codes for CASSVQGARDGELFF.